The 8 T cell receptor beta chains reported below all come from one sample, sequenced in a study of cytomegalovirus exposure and HLA in healthy donors. Vbeta (60) and Jbeta (13) primers were used in the PCR. Repertoires were generated with immunoSEQ multiplex PCR, while TCRdb's copy carries only in-frame clones and drops some. The sample lists more than 150,000 clones; 80% to 90% were seen once. Sequenced: PBMCs. Every receptor here comes from a girl aged 2-10 years in good health and CMV-seropositive.

This clone has only a few counts. Other DNA sequences within the sample encode an identical CDR3. This chain connects TRBV6-5 to TRBJ1-2; TRBD1 agrees at 9 bases. The CDR3 length is 13 residues. Per germline, CDR1 MNHEY and CDR2 SVGAGI. V dropped 5 bases and J dropped 8; count of bases not matched to a gene: 6. CDR3 in amino acids: CASSEQGAGGYTF. The DNA of the CDR3 is TGTGCCAGCAGTGAACAGGGGGCAGGAGGCTACACCTTC.

This sequence joins TRBV30 and TRBJ2-1; D call uncertain. V dropped 1 base and J dropped 1 base, with 8 bases sitting between them. The CDR3 is made up of 14 amino acids. Germline V gene sequence: CDR1 GTSNPN, CDR2 SVGIG (reference sequence). DNA for the CDR3: TGTGCCTGGAGTGATGCTAGGTCCTACAATGAGCAGTTCTTC. It codes for CAWSDARSYNEQFF. The whole variable domain, remainder taken from reference TRBV30 and TRBJ2-1, is SQTIHQWPATLVQPVGSPLSLECTVEGTSNPNLYWYRQAAGRGLQLLFYSVGIGQISSEVPQNLSASRPQDRQFILSSKKLLLSDSGFYLCAWSDARSYNEQFFGPGTRLTVL.

This CDR3 reads CASSFSRQTYEQYF. CDR3 bases: TGCGCCAGCAGCTTTAGCAGACAGACCTACGAGCAGTACTTC. V gene TRBV5-1 combines with J gene TRBJ2-7; a weak D match, TRBD1 (5 bases). Germline V gene lookup returns CDR1 SGHRS and CDR2 YFSETQ. There are 14 residues in the CDR3. Trimming shortened V by 2 bases and J by 2 bases, and 11 bases separated the two germline ends.

The genes are TRBV27 and TRBJ2-1, with a possible D match to TRBD2 (6 bases). Per germline, CDR1 MNHEY and CDR2 SMNVEV (reference sequence). V gave up 3 bases and J gave up 12 bases, with 18 bases separating them. The CDR3 runs 14 residues. This CDR3 is CASSLEGPQSGQFF. DNA for the CDR3: TGTGCCAGCAGTTTGGAGGGCCCCCAAAGCGGGCAGTTCTTC.

The rearrangement links TRBV28 to TRBJ1-1; perhaps TRBD1 as D (5 bases). Germline V lookup: CDR1 MDHEN, CDR2 SYDVKM. V was cut by 7 bases and J by 4 bases, with 16 bases left in between. The CDR3 has 14 amino acids. In nucleotides, the CDR3 is TGTGCCAGCAACTTGAACCGGGGGGTCACTGAAGCTTTCTTT. Its translation is CASNLNRGVTEAFF.

This rearrangement joins TRBV7-8 to TRBJ2-1, with 10 positions matching TRBD1. Germline values: CDR1 SGHVS, CDR2 FQNEAQ. V lost 5 bases and J lost 4; bases outside the gene matches: 14. The CDR3 runs 18 residues. The CDR3, as DNA: TGTGCCAGCAGCACCCATACCTCGGACAGGGGGGAGTACAATGAGCAGTTCTTC. It encodes CASSTHTSDRGEYNEQFF.

The chain couples TRBV28 to TRBJ1-2; TRBD1 might be the D (6 bases). Germline CDR1 is MDHEN and CDR2 is SYDVKM. Trimming stripped 10 bases from V and 4 bases from J, with 22 bases between. This CDR3 is built from 15 residues. CDR3 region: CAIEYRARDPYGYTF. The CDR3 region has the DNA TGTGCCATCGAATACAGGGCCAGGGACCCCTATGGCTACACCTTC.

J is TRBJ1-4 and V is TRBV14, with 9 bases aligning to TRBD1. Germline lookup yields CDR1 SGHDN and CDR2 FVKESK. This CDR3 is built from 15 residues. V trimming: 4 bases; J trimming: 8 bases; junction bases outside the gene matches: 8. The CDR3 spells CASSLRPGTGEKLFF. The DNA for the CDR3 is TGTGCCAGCAGCCTTCGTCCCGGGACAGGGGAAAAACTGTTTTTT.